This record concerns one T cell receptor beta chain sequence. Its target antigen remains unknown. Within one base of it there is no much larger clone, and no base qualities were kept. Preparation of the library involved 5' RACE. TCRdb lists the instrument as NextSeq 500. Unique molecular identifiers were attached to individual cDNA molecules in the TCR library protocol so that sequencing error and PCR bias could be corrected. Both TCR alpha and beta chains were sequenced, and tight co-correlation was observed between alpha and beta sequence abundances in each sample. Concerning the study's data processing: Decombinator V4 was used to annotate TCR sequences for V gene, J gene and CDR3. TCRs were defined as expanded if a significant change between any two time points was detected under a Poisson model with p below 0.0001. TCR abundances were normalised to the total number of TCRs sequenced in each sample and reported as counts per million. A search of VDJdb, accessed on 1 November 2021, was run for TCRs annotated to CMV, EBV and SARS-CoV-2, with TCRs annotated for multiple antigens excluded. Clones were called with MiXCR by TCRdb after fastp trimmed the public reads at Q25, and only in-frame beta chains were retained. Merged by CDR3 protein, the rows form single entries marked with the most common genes and DNA. These V and J calls are TCRdb output, not the study's own analysis. For this sample there are around 44,000 distinct CDR3 sequences; about 7.8% appear just once. The ten top clones hold roughly 6.2% of the sample.

This was a case-control study nested in a cohort of healthcare workers in London, UK, who had nasopharyngeal swab PCR tests and blood samples taken every week. Between 23 and 31 March 2020, the week of the UK lockdown, healthcare workers were enrolled and then followed up weekly for as long as 16 weeks. The sample belongs to a study of early T cells in non-severe SARS-CoV-2 infection (dated by TCRdb to the early 2020s). About the investigation overall: Bulk RNA from unsorted whole blood was used for TCR sequencing, so alpha and beta chains could not be paired.

On the study overall, not on this receptor specifically: VDJdb matching was skewed toward anti-spike CD8 responses and likely underestimated virus-specific expansions by missing private and CD4 specificities.

The clonotype originates from an adult who was a healthcare worker with PCR-confirmed SARS-CoV-2 infection or an uninfected control (not recorded which). The sample taken for sequencing was whole blood.

The nucleotide sequence reads as follows: TGTGCCAGCAGTCTCCCGGACTTTACAGATACGCAGTATTTT. The encoded protein is CASSLPDFTDTQYF. Recombination connected TRBV6-1 to TRBJ2-3, with TRBD2 perhaps the D gene, on 5 matching bases. V and J are truncated by 5 bases and 3 bases respectively, leaving an intervening sequence of 12 bases. The CDR3 measures 14 amino acids from cysteine to phenylalanine. The CDR3 DNA has 42 bases and is translated from base 1. CDR1 MNHNS and CDR2 SASEGT are derived from the germline V gene.